A selection of T cell receptor beta chains follows, all from one sample in a study. One entry per CDR3 protein, called by TCRdb with MiXCR from the 5' RACE reads. The sample yields tens of thousands of distinct CDR3 sequences, about a fifth seen once. Sequencing was done on a sample of Tregs sorted from a lymph node. Receptors originate from a female donor with breast cancer. CDR3s include the opening cysteine and the closing phenylalanine or tryptophan. The D gene is left open where the match is weak. Clone size is stated in some rows and not others, as once, few, many or a class when expanded.

d_call	v_call	clone_size	j_call	cdr3_nt	cdr3_aa
-	TRBV6-2/TRBV6-3	many	TRBJ2-3	TGTGCCAGCAGTTGGAGGGGGATATTCACAGATACGCAGTATTTT	CASSWRGIFTDTQYF
-	TRBV6-1	-	TRBJ1-5	TGTGCCAGCAGTGATCCTTTTATGGCAGCCGCTGGAAATCAGCCCCAGCATTTT	CASSDPFMAAAGNQPQHF
-	TRBV7-2	many	TRBJ2-7	TGTGCCAGCAGCTTAGGGGTCGGATCAAACTACGAGCAGTACTTC	CASSLGVGSNYEQYF
-	TRBV7-9	-	TRBJ1-6	TGTGCCAGCAGCTTAGAGCAGGATAATTCACCCCTCCACTTT	CASSLEQDNSPLHF
-	TRBV28	-	TRBJ2-7	TGTGCCAGCAGTTTATCAGCAGTACCTCCCTACGAGCAGTACTTC	CASSLSAVPPYEQYF
-	TRBV21-1	few	TRBJ2-7	TGTGCCAGCAGCAAATCAAGACAGCCAAGATTTAACTCCTACGAGCAGTACTTC	CASSKSRQPRFNSYEQYF
-	TRBV20-1	many	TRBJ2-3	TGCAGTGCTAGATATTCAGATACGCAGTATTTT	CSARYSDTQYF
-	TRBV28	-	TRBJ2-7	TGTGCCAGCCTGGGGATACCCTCCTACGAGCAGTACTTC	CASLGIPSYEQYF
-	TRBV5-1	many	TRBJ1-4	TGCGCCAGCAGCCTAGACGGTGCAACTAATGAAAAACTGTTTTTT	CASSLDGATNEKLFF
-	TRBV11-2	few	TRBJ2-5	TGTGCCAGCAGCTCCGAAGGGTGGCAAGAGACCCAGTACTTC	CASSSEGWQETQYF
TRBD2	TRBV7-8	-	TRBJ2-7	TGTGCCAGCAGCCGAGAGAAGCGGGGCTCCGCCTACGAGCAGTACTTC	CASSREKRGSAYEQYF
TRBD1	TRBV30	few	TRBJ1-6	TGTGCCGGACAGGGACAGGGCCATTCACCCCTCCACTTT	CAGQGQGHSPLHF
TRBD2	TRBV24-1	-	TRBJ2-1	TGTGCCACCGGTGATCCTAGCGGGAGGGCCCGGAATGAGCAGTTCTTC	CATGDPSGRARNEQFF
TRBD2	TRBV7-7	many	TRBJ2-3	TGTGCCAGCAGCCGCGGCGGACTAGCAGATACGCAGTATTTT	CASSRGGLADTQYF
TRBD2	TRBV5-1	many	TRBJ2-5	TGCGCCAGCAGCTTGAGACTAGCGGGAGGAGAGACCCAGTACTTC	CASSLRLAGGETQYF
-	TRBV27	-	TRBJ2-1	TGTGCCAGCAGTCAACAATCCCCGACTGGACTCCTTAATGAGCAGTTCTTC	CASSQQSPTGLLNEQFF
-	TRBV15	-	TRBJ2-7	TGTGCCACCCGCGGGCGGGGCACATACGAGCAGTACTTC	CATRGRGTYEQYF
-	TRBV6-6	-	TRBJ1-5	TGTGCCAGCAGCGGACTGTATAGCAATCAGTCCCAGCATTTT	CASSGLYSNQSQHF
-	TRBV7-9	-	TRBJ2-7	TGTGCCAGCAGCTCTGACTACTCCTACGAGCAGTACTTC	CASSSDYSYEQYF
TRBD1	TRBV7-9	many	TRBJ2-7	TGTGCCAGCAGCCCAGGGACAGGGGGAAGAGGAGAGCAGTACTTC	CASSPGTGGRGEQYF
-	TRBV4-1	many	TRBJ1-1	TGCGCCAGCAGCCAAGTTACCCGGGACGGCCCTAACACTGAAGCTTTCTTT	CASSQVTRDGPNTEAFF
TRBD1	TRBV4-1	-	TRBJ2-7	TGCGCCAGCAGCCGCGTCGGACAGGGGGCGACCTACGAGCAGTACTTC	CASSRVGQGATYEQYF
TRBD2	TRBV24-1	-	TRBJ2-1	TGTGCCACCAGTGAAACGGGACTAGCGGGAGTCCAGTTGGATGAGCAGTTCTTC	CATSETGLAGVQLDEQFF
TRBD1	TRBV3-1	few	TRBJ2-5	TGTGCCAGCAGCCAAAGGGACAGGGCCGTCGGGGAGACCCAGTACTTC	CASSQRDRAVGETQYF